These 5 T cell receptor beta chains share one sample of origin, sequenced in a study of cytomegalovirus exposure and HLA in healthy donors. Primers for the PCR totalled 60 Vbeta and 13 Jbeta. Assay used: immunoSEQ multiplex PCR; TCRdb lists only in-frame clones, some missing. This table has about 170,000 clones, about 85% appearing once. The sample consisted of PBMCs. The source of these receptors is a boy between 2 and 10 years old in good health and CMV-seronegative.

With respect to this clone: This same CDR3 is encoded by further DNA sequences in the sample. The chain has TRBV6-5 and TRBJ2-1; 7 nucleotides align to TRBD1. Germline V CDR1 and CDR2: MNHEY, SVGAGI. V lost 5 bases to trimming and J lost 9 bases; unmatched junction nucleotides: 10. The length of the CDR3 is 14 residues. CDR3 protein: CASSLLDRDGEQFF. In nucleotides, the CDR3 is TGTGCCAGCAGTCTGCTCGACAGGGACGGTGAGCAGTTCTTC.

This chain joins TRBV6-6 and TRBJ2-1, with D perhaps TRBD1 (5 bases). This CDR3 is built from 16 residues. CDR1 and CDR2 (germline): MNHNY, SVGAGI (reference sequence). Trimming left V 0 bases short and J 7 bases short, with 16 bases between. Here the CDR3 DNA reads TGTGCCAGCAGTTACTCTACCCAGGGCCTAGGTAATGAGCAGTTCTTC. Amino acid sequence: CASSYSTQGLGNEQFF.

The chain couples TRBV5-1 to TRBJ1-5; D is unresolved. The germline gives CDR1 SGHRS, CDR2 YFSETQ. This CDR3 region has 13 residues. Trimming took 3 bases from V and 4 from J, leaving 8 bases between them. The chain's CDR3 is CASSSGSNQPQHF. CDR3 coding DNA: TGCGCCAGCAGCTCCGGGTCAAATCAGCCCCAGCATTTT.

This clone showed up just a few times. The chain carries TRBV5-1 and TRBJ1-1, with TRBD1 matching over 11 bases. The CDR3 has 14 amino acids. Per germline, CDR1 SGHRS and CDR2 YFSETQ. V gave up 4 bases and J gave up 4 bases; unmatched junction bases: 3. CDR3 region: CASSTGQGGTEAFF. Here the CDR3 DNA reads TGCGCCAGCAGCACGGGACAGGGGGGCACTGAAGCTTTCTTT.

The V gene is TRBV7-9, the J gene TRBJ1-2; D gene ambiguous. V lost 2 bases to trimming and J lost 3 bases, with 22 bases between them. The CDR3 consists of 18 residues. Looked up from germline, CDR1 is SEHNR and CDR2 is FQNEAQ (reference sequence). The CDR3 here is CASSLHRTASRWDYGYTF. CDR3 sequence (DNA): TGTGCCAGCAGCTTACATCGAACAGCCTCCCGGTGGGACTATGGCTACACCTTC. Full variable domain (remainder filled in from reference TRBV7-9 and TRBJ1-2): DTGVSQNPRHKITKRGQNVTFRCDPISEHNRLYWYRQTLGQGPEFLTYFQNEAQLEKSRLLSDRFSAERPKGSFSTLEIQRTEQGDSAMYLCASSLHRTASRWDYGYTFGSGTRLTVV.